The 17 T cell receptor beta chains reported below all come from one sample, sequenced in a study of PD-1 blockade in classical Hodgkin lymphoma. The table came from immunoSEQ multiplex PCR; TCRdb's copy has only in-frame clones and leaves some out. The sample records roughly 45,000 clones, approximately 70% being singletons. All patients experienced relapse after autologous stem cell transplantation, and brentuximab vedotin exposure was variable. This specimen was peripheral blood mononuclear cells (PBMCs), taken before the second cycle of nivolumab. The source is a human donor with classical Hodgkin lymphoma.

This clone appeared a single time. V usage is TRBV29-1 and J usage is TRBJ2-1, with TRBD2 matching 7 bases. The CDR3 has 14 amino acids. Germline V lookup: CDR1 SQVTM, CDR2 ANQGSEA. CDR3 nucleotide sequence: TGCACCGGATCTAGCGGTCTAGGAATCAATGAGCAGTTCTTC. Protein product: CTGSSGLGINEQFF.

The genes are TRBV7-6 and TRBJ1-1, with 7 positions matching TRBD1. Germline V CDR1 and CDR2: SGHVS, FNYEAQ. CDR3 size: 14 residues. The V and J ends lost 5 bases and 5 bases, in that order; junction bases with no gene match: 8. CDR3 DNA: TGTGCCAGCAGCCCGCGGGACAGACCTACTGAAGCTTTCTTT. This gives the protein CASSPRDRPTEAFF.

The table lists this clone with a few counts. This sequence joins TRBV2 and TRBJ2-2; no definite D call. Germline-derived CDR1 and CDR2 are SNHLY and FYNNEI. V gave up 11 bases and J gave up 4 bases, with 8 bases separating them. The CDR3 loop spans 11 amino acids. DNA for the CDR3: TGTGCCGGAAAGACCACCGGGGAGCTGTTTTTT. It encodes CAGKTTGELFF.

This clone was observed a single time. V usage is TRBV6-5 and J usage is TRBJ2-7; 7 bases agree with TRBD1. This CDR3 contains 16 residues. Germline CDR1 MNHEY, CDR2 SVGAGI. J was trimmed by 7 bases and V by 4 bases; bases with no gene match: 16. CDR3 coding DNA: TGTGCCAGCAGTTCATCTACCCATTCCTACAGGGGAGAGCAGTACTTC. Translated: CASSSSTHSYRGEQYF.

This sequence joins TRBV9 and TRBJ1-2, with no clear D. Germline-derived CDR1 and CDR2 are SGDLS and YYNGEE. The length of the CDR3 is 13 residues. Trimming stripped 2 bases from V and 2 bases from J, with 7 bases between. This CDR3 reads CASSVTQNYGYTF. The CDR3 nucleotides are TGTGCCAGCAGCGTCACACAGAACTATGGCTACACCTTC.

J is TRBJ1-4 and V is TRBV12-5, with 8 bases matching TRBD1. The CDR3 runs to 14 residues. Germline CDR1 and CDR2: LGHNT and FRNRAP. Trimming cost V 1 base and J 5 bases; bases outside gene matches: 0. The chain's CDR3 is CASGLGTGNEKLFF. As DNA, the CDR3 is TGTGCTAGTGGTTTGGGGACAGGGAATGAAAAACTGTTTTTT.

This clone was picked up a small number of times. The chain employs TRBV7-8 and TRBJ2-7, with 7 bases aligning to TRBD1. This CDR3 spans 15 amino acids. CDR1 is SGHVS and CDR2 is FQNEAQ in the germline V gene. V shed 5 bases and J 3 bases; nucleotides not matched to a gene: 10. CDR3 region: CASSKNRDSFYEQYF. The CDR3 coding sequence is TGTGCCAGCAGCAAGAACCGGGACAGCTTCTACGAGCAGTACTTC.

The chain has TRBV15 and TRBJ2-5; no definite D call. The V and J ends lost 0 bases and 7 bases respectively, with 12 bases between them. The V gene's germline CDR1 is LNHNV and CDR2 YYDKDF (reference sequence). The CDR3 totals 14 residues. The CDR3 nucleotides are TGTGCCACCAGCAGAGATTCAGTGGCCGCGACCCAGTACTTC. This encodes CATSRDSVAATQYF.

This clone has more than one count but fewer than ten. The V and J genes are TRBV27 and TRBJ1-2, with no clear D. CDR1 is MNHEY, CDR2 SMNVEV, per germline (reference sequence). Trimming took 8 bases from V and 5 from J, leaving 9 bases between them. This CDR3 contains 11 residues. The CDR3 nucleotides are TGTGCCAGCCGGGCCATTTATGGCTACACCTTC. Protein product: CASRAIYGYTF.

The chain carries TRBV11-2 and TRBJ2-2; 7 bases fit TRBD2. This CDR3 has 15 residues. With 0 bases clipped from V and 9 bases from J, the junction kept 7 bases outside the gene matches. Looked up from germline, CDR1 is SGHAT and CDR2 is FQNNGV. The CDR3 loop reads CASSLDRGEGRELFF. The CDR3 nucleotides read TGTGCCAGCAGCTTAGATCGTGGGGAGGGTAGGGAGCTGTTTTTT. Using reference TRBV11-2 and TRBJ2-2 for the parts outside the CDR3, the full variable domain is EAGVAQSPRYKIIEKRQSVAFWCNPISGHATLYWYQQILGQGPKLLIQFQNNGVVDDSQLPKDRFSAERLKGVDSTLKIQPAKLEDSAVYLCASSLDRGEGRELFFGEGSRLTVL.

The J gene is TRBJ1-3, the V gene TRBV19; tentatively, D is TRBD1 (5 bases). Between the trimmed V and J ends, which lost 5 bases and 4 bases, there was a span of 15 bases. Germline loops: CDR1 LNHDA, CDR2 SQIVND (reference sequence). This CDR3 has 15 amino acids. This CDR3 reads CASSLPQGTGNTIYF. CDR3 bases: TGTGCCAGTAGTCTGCCTCAGGGTACGGGAAACACCATATATTTT.

The chain combines TRBV28 with TRBJ2-5; 12 bases align to TRBD2. This CDR3 has 17 residues. Looked up from germline, CDR1 is MDHEN and CDR2 is SYDVKM. With V trimmed by 6 bases and J by 1 base, 9 bases remained unmatched. The CDR3 region has the DNA TGTGCCAGCAGCACCCTGACTAGCGGGGGTTTCCAAGAGACCCAGTACTTC. Protein sequence: CASSTLTSGGFQETQYF.

This clone was observed a handful of times. The chain couples TRBV29-1 to TRBJ2-7; D is perhaps TRBD1 (6 bases). CDR1 and CDR2 (germline): SQVTM, ANQGSEA. Trimming shortened V by 4 bases and J by 0 bases, and 13 bases separated the two germline ends. This CDR3 has 14 residues. The CDR3 nucleotides read TGCAGCGTTGGGGGGACACCGAGCTCCTACGAGCAGTACTTC. Amino acids: CSVGGTPSSYEQYF.

The rearrangement joins TRBV4-3 to TRBJ1-4; D is ambiguous. The CDR3 is 15 amino acids. The V end lost 1 base, the J end lost 0 bases, and 6 bases lay between the germline ends. Germline V gene sequence: CDR1 LGHNA, CDR2 YSLEER. CDR3 sequence: CASSQVIATNEKLFF. CDR3 in DNA: TGCGCCAGCAGCCAAGTTATTGCAACTAATGAAAAACTGTTTTTT.

This chain joins TRBV5-6 and TRBJ1-2; no firm D call. The CDR3 is 14 amino acids. Germline loops: CDR1 SGHDT, CDR2 YYEEEE. V lost 0 bases to trimming and J lost 8 bases, with 14 bases between them. CDR3 nucleotides: TGTGCCAGCAGCTTGGACAGTGCCCCGGGGGGCTACACCTTC. Translated, it gives CASSLDSAPGGYTF.

The chain joins TRBV6-6 to TRBJ2-2; D gene ambiguous. Germline V CDR1 and CDR2: MNHNY, SVGAGI (reference sequence). The V and J ends lost 3 bases and 6 bases respectively, with 5 bases between them. The CDR3 spans 12 residues. The CDR3 DNA reads TGTGCCAGCAGTTATGGGCCCGGGGAGCTGTTTTTT. It is translated as CASSYGPGELFF.

The chain combines TRBV9 with TRBJ2-7; 7 positions agree with TRBD2. In germline, CDR1 is SGDLS, CDR2 YYNGEE. The trim removed 4 bases at V and 0 bases at J, leaving 7 bases unmatched. The CDR3 is made up of 15 amino acids. The CDR3: CASSPTGGSSYEQYF. As DNA, the CDR3 is TGTGCCAGCAGCCCGACCGGGGGGAGCTCCTACGAGCAGTACTTC.